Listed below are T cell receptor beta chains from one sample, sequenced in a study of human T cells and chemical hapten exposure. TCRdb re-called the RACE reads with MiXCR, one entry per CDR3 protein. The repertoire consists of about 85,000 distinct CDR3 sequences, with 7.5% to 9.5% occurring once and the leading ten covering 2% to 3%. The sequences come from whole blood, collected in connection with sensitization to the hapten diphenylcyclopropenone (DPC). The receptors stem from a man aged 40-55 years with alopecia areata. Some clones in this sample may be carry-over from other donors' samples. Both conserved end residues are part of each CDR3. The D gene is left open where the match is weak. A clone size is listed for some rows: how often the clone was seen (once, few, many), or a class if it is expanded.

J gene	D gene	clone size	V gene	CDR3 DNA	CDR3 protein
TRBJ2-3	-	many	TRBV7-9	TGTGCCAGCAGCTTTCCCATCGCAGATACGCAGTATTTT	CASSFPIADTQYF
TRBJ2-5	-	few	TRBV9	TGTGCCAGCAGCGCAGGGACTGGAGAGACCCAGTACTTC	CASSAGTGETQYF
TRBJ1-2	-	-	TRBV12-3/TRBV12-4	TGTGCCAGCAGAACAGGTTTGATGAACTATGGCTACACCTTC	CASRTGLMNYGYTF
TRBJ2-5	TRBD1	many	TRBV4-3	TGCGCCAGCAGCAGCGGGACAGGGCAAGAGACCCAGTACTTC	CASSSGTGQETQYF
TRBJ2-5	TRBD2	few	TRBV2	TGTGCCAGCAGTGACCGCGGGGGCCAAGAGACCCAGTACTTC	CASSDRGGQETQYF
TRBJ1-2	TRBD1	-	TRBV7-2	TGTGCCAGCAGCCGGGACAGGGCTGACTATGGCTACACCTTC	CASSRDRADYGYTF
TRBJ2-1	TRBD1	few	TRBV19	TGTGCCAGTAGTATATCCTACCCAGGGGGCCGTCACAATGAGCAGTTCTTC	CASSISYPGGRHNEQFF
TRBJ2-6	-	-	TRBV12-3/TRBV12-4	TGTGCCAGCAACCTGGGGGGCCCTGGCGCCAACGTCCTGACTTTC	CASNLGGPGANVLTF
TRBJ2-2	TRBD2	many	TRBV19	TGTGCCAGTAGAAGCCTCGCGGGGGCGAACACCGGGGAGCTGTTTTTT	CASRSLAGANTGELFF
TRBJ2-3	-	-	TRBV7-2	TGTGCCAGCAGCCTGTCGTCGGCGGGGGCGGGTGGCACAGATACGCAGTATTTT	CASSLSSAGAGGTDTQYF
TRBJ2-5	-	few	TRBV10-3	TGTGCCATCAGAAGTCACACGCCCGGGGCCCAAGAGACCCAGTACTTC	CAIRSHTPGAQETQYF
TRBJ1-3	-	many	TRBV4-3	TGCGCCAGCAGCCAAGATCTGTACTACTCTGGAAACACCATATATTTT	CASSQDLYYSGNTIYF
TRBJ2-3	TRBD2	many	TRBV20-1	TGCAGTGCTCCGAGGACTAGCGGGAGTGTTGCAGATACGCAGTATTTT	CSAPRTSGSVADTQYF
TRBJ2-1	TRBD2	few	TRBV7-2	TGTGCCAGCAGCCCTTATCGGACTAGCGGGAGTGTGGATGAGCAGTTCTTC	CASSPYRTSGSVDEQFF
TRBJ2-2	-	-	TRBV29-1	TGCAGCACGACCAGGGCCGGGGAGCTGTTTTTT	CSTTRAGELFF
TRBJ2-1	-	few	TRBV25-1	TGTGCCAGCGCCATCCCGAACGCGTACAATGAGCAGTTCTTC	CASAIPNAYNEQFF
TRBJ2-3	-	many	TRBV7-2	TGTGCCAGCAGCTTAGGACACCACACAGATACGCAGTATTTT	CASSLGHHTDTQYF
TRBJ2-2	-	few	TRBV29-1	TGCAGCGTTGAGGCAGGAAACACCGGGGAGCCGTTTTTT	CSVEAGNTGEPFF
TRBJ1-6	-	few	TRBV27	TGTGCCAGCAGTTTATTGGGGAATTCACCCCTCCACTTT	CASSLLGNSPLHF
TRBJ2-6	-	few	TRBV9	TGTGCCAGCAGCGTCTTAGGGGCCAACGTCCTGACTTTC	CASSVLGANVLTF
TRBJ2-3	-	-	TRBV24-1	TGTGCCACCAGTGATTCGGGCGGAGTGGGGAATACGCAGTATTTT	CATSDSGGVGNTQYF
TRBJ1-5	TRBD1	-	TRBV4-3	TGCGCCAGCAGCCATGATCAGGGGGCGAGTCAGCCCCAGCATTTT	CASSHDQGASQPQHF
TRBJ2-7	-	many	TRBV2	TGTGCCAGCAGTGCATCCCGCACCTACGAGCAGTACTTC	CASSASRTYEQYF
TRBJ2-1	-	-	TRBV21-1	TGTGCCAGCAGCAAATATTGGGGGGACGGTCGGGACTTCTACAATGAGCAGTTCTTC	CASSKYWGDGRDFYNEQFF
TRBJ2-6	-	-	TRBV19	TGTGCCAGTAGTATAGATGGGGGCTCTGGGGCCAACGTCCTGACTTTC	CASSIDGGSGANVLTF
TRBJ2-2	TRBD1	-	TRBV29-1	TGCAGCGTTGACCAATCCGGGACAGGGGGCACCGGGGAGCTGTTTTTT	CSVDQSGTGGTGELFF
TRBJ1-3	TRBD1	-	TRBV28	TGTGCCAACTCTGGGACAGGAAGAAACACCATATATTTT	CANSGTGRNTIYF
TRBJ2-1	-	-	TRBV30	TGTGCCTGGAGTGTAGATGAGCAGTTCTTC	CAWSVDEQFF
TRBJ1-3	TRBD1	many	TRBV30	TGTGCCTGGAACAGGGGGGATATTCTCTCTGGAAACACCATATATTTT	CAWNRGDILSGNTIYF
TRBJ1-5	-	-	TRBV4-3	TGCGCCAGCAGCCAAGATGTGGCGTACAATCAGCCCCAGCATTTT	CASSQDVAYNQPQHF
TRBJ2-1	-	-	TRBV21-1	TGTGCCAGCAGCAAACCCACTCAGGGGGCTCTCTACAATGAGCAGTTCTTC	CASSKPTQGALYNEQFF
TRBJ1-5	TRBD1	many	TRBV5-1	TGCGCCAGCAGCTTGGAGGGACAGGGAGGACAGCCCCAGCATTTT	CASSLEGQGGQPQHF
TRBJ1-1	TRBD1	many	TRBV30	TGTGCCTGGGGGGACAGTTCGAACACTGAAGCTTTCTTT	CAWGDSSNTEAFF
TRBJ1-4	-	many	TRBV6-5	TGTGCCAGCAGTTACTCAACTAATGAAAAACTGTTTTTT	CASSYSTNEKLFF
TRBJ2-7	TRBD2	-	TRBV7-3	TGTGCCAGCAGCTCAACGCGGGAGGGCCAGTACGAGCAGTACTTC	CASSSTREGQYEQYF
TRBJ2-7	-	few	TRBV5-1	TGCGCCAGCAGCTTGGGATCTCCAGGGCACCGCTCCTACGAGCAGTACTTC	CASSLGSPGHRSYEQYF
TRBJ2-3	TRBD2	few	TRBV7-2	TGTGCCATCAAAGGGGGGCTAGCGGGATTCGGCACAGATACGCAGTATTTT	CAIKGGLAGFGTDTQYF
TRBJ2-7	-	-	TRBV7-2	TGTGCCAGCAGCTTAGGGGACCTGTTTGCCGGCTACGAGCAGTACTTC	CASSLGDLFAGYEQYF
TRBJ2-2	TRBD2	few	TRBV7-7	TGTGCTAGCAGCCAAAGCGGGAGTGCGTACACCGGGGAGCTGTTTTTT	CASSQSGSAYTGELFF